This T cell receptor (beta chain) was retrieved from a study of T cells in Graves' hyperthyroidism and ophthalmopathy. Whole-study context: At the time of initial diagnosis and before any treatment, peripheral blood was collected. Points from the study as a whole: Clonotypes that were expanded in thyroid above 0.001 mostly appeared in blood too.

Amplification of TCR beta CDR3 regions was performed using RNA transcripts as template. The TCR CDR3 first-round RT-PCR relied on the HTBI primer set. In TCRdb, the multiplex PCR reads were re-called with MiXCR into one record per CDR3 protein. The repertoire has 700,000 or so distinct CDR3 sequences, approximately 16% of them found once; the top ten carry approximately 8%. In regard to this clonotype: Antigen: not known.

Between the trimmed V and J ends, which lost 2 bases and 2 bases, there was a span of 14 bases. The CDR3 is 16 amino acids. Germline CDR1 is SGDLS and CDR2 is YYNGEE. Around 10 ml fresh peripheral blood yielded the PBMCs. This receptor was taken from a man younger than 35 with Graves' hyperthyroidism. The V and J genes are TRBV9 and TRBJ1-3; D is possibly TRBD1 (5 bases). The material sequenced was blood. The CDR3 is CASSVSGMVTGNTIYF. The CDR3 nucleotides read TGTGCCAGCAGCGTCTCAGGGATGGTGACTGGAAACACCATATATTTT. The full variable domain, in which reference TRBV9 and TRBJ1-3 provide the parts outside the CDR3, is DSGVTQTPKHLITATGQRVTLRCSPRSGDLSVYWYQQSLDQGLQFLIQYYNGEERAKGNILERFSAQQFPDLHSELNLSSLELGDSALYFCASSVSGMVTGNTIYFGEGSWLTVV.